These T cell receptor beta chains were read from a single sample in a study of identical twins. TCRdb reprocessed the 5' RACE reads via MiXCR and lists one record per CDR3 protein. This sample has hundreds of thousands of distinct CDR3 sequences, with roughly 7% found just once. This same sample was also taken into another study, of yellow fever vaccine responses in identical twins.

The material sequenced was memory (CD45RO+) T cells sorted from blood. Receptors were obtained from a woman aged 18-29 years in good health. The conserved cysteine and the conserved F or W are not part of the CDR3 here. Each record gives: J gene, V gene, clone size, CDR3 protein. Expanded clones get a size class; other rows say once, few or many, or leave the size out.

J: TRBJ2-7; V: TRBV2; size: few; CDR3: ACSGAGGIYEQY
J: TRBJ2-2; V: TRBV2; size: NA; CDR3: ASRGRDTGELF
J: TRBJ1-1; V: TRBV4-1; size: NA; CDR3: ASSQGERRSNTEAF
J: TRBJ2-5; V: TRBV24-1; size: NA; CDR3: ATSDLQAAQETQY
J: TRBJ2-2; V: TRBV12-3/TRBV12-4; size: few; CDR3: ASKLQGGGSGELF
J: TRBJ2-5; V: TRBV20-1; size: NA; CDR3: SARSSPEGVEETQY
J: TRBJ2-3; V: TRBV10-3; size: few; CDR3: AIREIDTQY
J: TRBJ1-2; V: TRBV12-3/TRBV12-4; size: many; CDR3: ASTTGSHGYT
J: TRBJ2-2; V: TRBV5-1; size: many; CDR3: ASSARSGELF
J: TRBJ2-5; V: TRBV24-1; size: many; CDR3: ATSDTTVQETQY
J: TRBJ2-3; V: TRBV12-3/TRBV12-4; size: few; CDR3: ASSFQPGLAGADTQY
J: TRBJ2-3; V: TRBV7-2; size: many; CDR3: ASSFPWARSTDTQY
J: TRBJ1-4; V: TRBV2; size: NA; CDR3: ASSETGQGEKLF
J: TRBJ2-1; V: TRBV4-1; size: few; CDR3: ASSHGSVLDNEQF
J: TRBJ2-1; V: TRBV7-2; size: few; CDR3: ASSLLRDRYNEQF
J: TRBJ1-4; V: TRBV10-3; size: few; CDR3: AISEGGPNEKLF
J: TRBJ2-2; V: TRBV9; size: many; CDR3: ASSAIGTGELF
J: TRBJ2-2; V: TRBV12-3/TRBV12-4; size: NA; CDR3: ASTTGFAGTGELF
J: TRBJ2-1; V: TRBV2; size: few; CDR3: ASSESGSEQF
J: TRBJ2-2; V: TRBV9; size: NA; CDR3: ASSGTSGTAGELF
J: TRBJ2-3; V: TRBV7-3; size: few; CDR3: ASSFRPSSTDTQY
J: TRBJ2-6; V: TRBV18; size: many; CDR3: ASSLGQGAAGANVLT